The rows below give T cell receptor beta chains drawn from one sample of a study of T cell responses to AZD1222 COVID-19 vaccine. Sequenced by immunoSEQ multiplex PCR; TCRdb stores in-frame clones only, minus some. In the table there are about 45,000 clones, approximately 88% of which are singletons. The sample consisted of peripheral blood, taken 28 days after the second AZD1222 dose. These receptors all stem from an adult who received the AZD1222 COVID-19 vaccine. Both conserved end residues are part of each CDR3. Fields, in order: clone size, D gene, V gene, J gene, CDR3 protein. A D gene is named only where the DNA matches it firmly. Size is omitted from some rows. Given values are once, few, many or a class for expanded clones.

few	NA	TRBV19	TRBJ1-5	CASTATVEGFSQPQHF
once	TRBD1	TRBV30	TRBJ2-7	CAWSTGTGDYEQYF
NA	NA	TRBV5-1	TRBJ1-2	CASSLLPGTDGYTF
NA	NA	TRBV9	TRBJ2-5	CASSVDPPGTSKETQYF
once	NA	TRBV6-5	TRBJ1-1	CASSSRWGPNTEAFF
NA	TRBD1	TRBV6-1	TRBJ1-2	CASSEARTGYGYTF
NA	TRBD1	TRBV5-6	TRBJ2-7	CASSFWGQGYYEQYF
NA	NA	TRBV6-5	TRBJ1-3	CASARASSGNTIYF
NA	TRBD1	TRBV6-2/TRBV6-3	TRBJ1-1	CASSDRDRGGTEAFF
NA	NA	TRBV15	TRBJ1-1	CATSRDSRAGEAFF
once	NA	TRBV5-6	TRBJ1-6	CASSPGRNNSPLHF
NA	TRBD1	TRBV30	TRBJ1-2	CAWRFTGDGYTF
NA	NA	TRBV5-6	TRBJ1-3	CASSLTGAGGNTIYF
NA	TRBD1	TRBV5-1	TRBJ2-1	CASSKTTGASSYNEQFF
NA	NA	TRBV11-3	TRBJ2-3	CASSLGGMDTQYF
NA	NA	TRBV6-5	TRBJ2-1	CATKTRGLNEQFF
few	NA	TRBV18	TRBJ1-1	CASSPGVQSTEAFF
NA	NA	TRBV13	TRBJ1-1	CASSLSPMNTEAFF
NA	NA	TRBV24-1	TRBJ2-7	CATSPVGGEQYF
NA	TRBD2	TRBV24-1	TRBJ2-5	CATSGTSGGDRRETQYF
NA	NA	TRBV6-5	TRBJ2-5	CASSPHRGLPGTQYF
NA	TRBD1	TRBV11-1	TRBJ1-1	CASSPDRGFTEAFF
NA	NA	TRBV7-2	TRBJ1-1	CASSGSVSTEAFF
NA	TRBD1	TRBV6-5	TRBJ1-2	CASRIGQGKDGYTF
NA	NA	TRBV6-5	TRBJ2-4	CASSYSRGQNIQYF
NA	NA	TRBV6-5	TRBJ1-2	CASRRGVGNYGYTF
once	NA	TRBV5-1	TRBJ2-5	CASSLVPGQARETQYF
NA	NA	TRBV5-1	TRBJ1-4	CASSPDRPNEKLFF
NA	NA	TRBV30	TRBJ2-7	CAWNPPGSNEQYF
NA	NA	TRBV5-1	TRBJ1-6	CASSLEFYNSPLHF
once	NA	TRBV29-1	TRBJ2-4	CSAHRDGNIQYF
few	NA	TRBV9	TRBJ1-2	CASSVEGGGGYTF
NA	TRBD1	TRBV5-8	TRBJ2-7	CASRRTGGLYEQYF
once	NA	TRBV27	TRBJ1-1	CASSMTARGNTEAFF
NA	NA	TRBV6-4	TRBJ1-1	CASSQAGLNTEAFF
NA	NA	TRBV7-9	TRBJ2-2	CASSLSGQYGGGELFF
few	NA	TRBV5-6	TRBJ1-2	CASSRDAGGIGGYTF
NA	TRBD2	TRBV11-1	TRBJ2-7	CASSPYGLVKSYEQYF
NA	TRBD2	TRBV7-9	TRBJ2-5	CASKTSGGHQETQYF
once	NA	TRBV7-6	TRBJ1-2	CASSSLYGYTF
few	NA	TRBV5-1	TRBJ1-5	CASSLEGRSDQPQHF
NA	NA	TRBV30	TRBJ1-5	CAWSDGVNQPQHF
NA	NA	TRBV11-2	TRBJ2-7	CASSLGRGTYEQYF
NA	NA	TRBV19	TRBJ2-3	CASRPDLSTDTQYF
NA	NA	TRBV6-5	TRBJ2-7	CASSYHGERSYEQYF
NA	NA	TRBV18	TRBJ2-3	CASSPPMDDTQYF
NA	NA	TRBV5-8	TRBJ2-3	CASSLDADRSTDTQYF
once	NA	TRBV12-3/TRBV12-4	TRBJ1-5	CASSFSNQPQHF
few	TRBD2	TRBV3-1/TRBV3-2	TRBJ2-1	CASTTSGGYNEQFF
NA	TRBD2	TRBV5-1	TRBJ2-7	CASSSRTRGEQYF
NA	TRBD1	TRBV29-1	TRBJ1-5	CSVGTARGLPQHF
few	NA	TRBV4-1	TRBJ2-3	CASSSFHTQYF
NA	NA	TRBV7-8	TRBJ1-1	CASSLVMNTEAFF
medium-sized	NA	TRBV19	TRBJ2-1	CAIKGPYNEQFF
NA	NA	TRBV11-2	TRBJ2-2	CASSPAHTGELFF
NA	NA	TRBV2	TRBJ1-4	CASTGDVNEKLFF
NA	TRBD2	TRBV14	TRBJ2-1	CASSQDLSGGINEQFF
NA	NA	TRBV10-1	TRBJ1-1	CASSEVVGGLAFF
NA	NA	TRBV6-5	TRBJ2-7	CASSYGDRTFGQYF